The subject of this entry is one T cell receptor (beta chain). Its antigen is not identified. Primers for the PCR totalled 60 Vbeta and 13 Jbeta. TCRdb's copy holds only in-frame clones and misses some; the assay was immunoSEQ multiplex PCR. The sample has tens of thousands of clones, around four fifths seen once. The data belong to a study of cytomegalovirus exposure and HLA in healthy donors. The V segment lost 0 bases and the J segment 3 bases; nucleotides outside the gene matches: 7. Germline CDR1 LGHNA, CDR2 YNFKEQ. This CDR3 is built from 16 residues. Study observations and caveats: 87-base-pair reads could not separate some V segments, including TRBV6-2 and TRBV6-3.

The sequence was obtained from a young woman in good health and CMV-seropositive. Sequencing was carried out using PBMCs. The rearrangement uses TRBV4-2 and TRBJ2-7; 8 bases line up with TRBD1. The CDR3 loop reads CASSQDFGQGYYEQYF. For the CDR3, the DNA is TGTGCCAGCAGCCAAGACTTTGGACAGGGTTACTACGAGCAGTACTTC.